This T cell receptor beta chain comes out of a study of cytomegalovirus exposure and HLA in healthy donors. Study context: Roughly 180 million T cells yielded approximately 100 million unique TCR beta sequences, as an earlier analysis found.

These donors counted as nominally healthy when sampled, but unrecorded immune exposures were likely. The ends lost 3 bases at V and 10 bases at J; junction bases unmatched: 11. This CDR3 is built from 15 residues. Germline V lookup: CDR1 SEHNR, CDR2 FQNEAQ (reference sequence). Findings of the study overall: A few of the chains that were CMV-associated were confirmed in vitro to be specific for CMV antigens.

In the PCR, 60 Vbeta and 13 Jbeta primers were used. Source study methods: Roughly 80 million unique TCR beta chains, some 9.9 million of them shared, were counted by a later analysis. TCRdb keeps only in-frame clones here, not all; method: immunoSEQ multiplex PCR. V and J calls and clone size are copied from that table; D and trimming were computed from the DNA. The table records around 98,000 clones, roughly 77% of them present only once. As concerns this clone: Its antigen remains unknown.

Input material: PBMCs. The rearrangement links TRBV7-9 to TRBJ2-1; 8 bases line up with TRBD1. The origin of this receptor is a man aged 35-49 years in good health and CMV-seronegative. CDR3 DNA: TGTGCCAGCAGCTTCCCGGACAGGGCCCGTCCCGAGCAGTTCTTC. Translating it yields CASSFPDRARPEQFF.